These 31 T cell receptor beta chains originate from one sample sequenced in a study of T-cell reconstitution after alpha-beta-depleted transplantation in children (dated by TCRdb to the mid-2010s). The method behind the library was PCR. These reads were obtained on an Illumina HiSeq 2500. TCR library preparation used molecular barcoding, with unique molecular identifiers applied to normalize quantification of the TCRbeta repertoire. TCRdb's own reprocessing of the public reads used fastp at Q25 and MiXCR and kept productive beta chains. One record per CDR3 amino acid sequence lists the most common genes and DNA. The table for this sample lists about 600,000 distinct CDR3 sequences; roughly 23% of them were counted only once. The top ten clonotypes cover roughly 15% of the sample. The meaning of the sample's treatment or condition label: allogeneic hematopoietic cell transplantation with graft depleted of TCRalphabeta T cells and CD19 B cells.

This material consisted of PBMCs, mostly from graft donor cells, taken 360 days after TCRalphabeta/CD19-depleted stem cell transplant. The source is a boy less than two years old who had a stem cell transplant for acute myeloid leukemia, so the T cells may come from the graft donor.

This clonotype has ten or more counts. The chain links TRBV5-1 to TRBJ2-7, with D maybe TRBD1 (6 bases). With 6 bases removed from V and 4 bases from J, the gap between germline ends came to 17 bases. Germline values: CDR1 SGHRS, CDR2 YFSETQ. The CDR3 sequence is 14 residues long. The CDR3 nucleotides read TGCGCCAGCACCCGAGCCAGGGGTGATTACGAGCAGTACGTC. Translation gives CASTRARGDYEQYV.

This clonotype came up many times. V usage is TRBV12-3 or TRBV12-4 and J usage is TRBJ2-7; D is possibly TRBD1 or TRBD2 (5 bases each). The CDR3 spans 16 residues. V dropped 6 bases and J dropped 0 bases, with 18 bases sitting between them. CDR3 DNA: TGTGCCAGCAGCTATGTCTCCGGGACGGCCTCCTACGAGCAGTACTTC. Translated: CASSYVSGTASYEQYF.

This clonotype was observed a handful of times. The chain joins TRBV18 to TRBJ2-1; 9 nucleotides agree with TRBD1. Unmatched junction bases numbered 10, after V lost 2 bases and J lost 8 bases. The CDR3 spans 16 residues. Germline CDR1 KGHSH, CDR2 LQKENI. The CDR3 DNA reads TGTGCCAGCTCACCAATCGAACAGGGGGCGCGGGATGAGCAGTTCTTC. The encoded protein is CASSPIEQGARDEQFF.

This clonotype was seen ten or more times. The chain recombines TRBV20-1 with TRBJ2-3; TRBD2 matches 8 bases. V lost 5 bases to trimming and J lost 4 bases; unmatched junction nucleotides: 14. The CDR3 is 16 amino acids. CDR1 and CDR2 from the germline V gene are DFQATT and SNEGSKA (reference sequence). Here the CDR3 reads CSALNDGGALADTQYF. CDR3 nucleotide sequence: TGCAGTGCTCTTAATGACGGGGGGGCATTGGCAGATACGCAGTATTTT.

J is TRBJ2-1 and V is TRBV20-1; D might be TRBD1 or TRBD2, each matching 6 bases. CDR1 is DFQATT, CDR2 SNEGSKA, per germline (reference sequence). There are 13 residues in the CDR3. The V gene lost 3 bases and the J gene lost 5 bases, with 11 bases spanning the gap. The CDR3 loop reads CSASPGADNEQFF. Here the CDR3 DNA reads TGCAGTGCTAGCCCGGGGGCCGACAATGAGCAGTTCTTC.

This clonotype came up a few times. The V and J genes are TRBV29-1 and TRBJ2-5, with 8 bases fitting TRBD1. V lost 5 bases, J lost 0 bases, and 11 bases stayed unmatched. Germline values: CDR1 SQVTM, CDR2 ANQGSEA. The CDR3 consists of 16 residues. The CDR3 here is CSVLPWTGKYQETQYF. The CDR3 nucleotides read TGCAGCGTTCTTCCTTGGACAGGGAAGTACCAAGAGACCCAGTACTTC.

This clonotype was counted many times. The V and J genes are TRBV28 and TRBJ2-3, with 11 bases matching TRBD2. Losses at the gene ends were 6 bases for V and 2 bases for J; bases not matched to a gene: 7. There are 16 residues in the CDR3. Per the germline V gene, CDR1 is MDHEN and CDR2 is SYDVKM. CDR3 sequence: CASSQRLAGFTDTQYF. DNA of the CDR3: TGTGCCAGCAGCCAGCGACTAGCGGGGTTCACAGATACGCAGTATTTT.

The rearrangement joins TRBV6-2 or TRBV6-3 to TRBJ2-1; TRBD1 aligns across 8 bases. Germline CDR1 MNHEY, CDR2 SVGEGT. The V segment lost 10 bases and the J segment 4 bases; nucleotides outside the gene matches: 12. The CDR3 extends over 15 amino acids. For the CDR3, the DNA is TGTGCCACGTATGAACAGGGGGTAAGGTACAATGAGCAGTTCTTC. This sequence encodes CATYEQGVRYNEQFF.

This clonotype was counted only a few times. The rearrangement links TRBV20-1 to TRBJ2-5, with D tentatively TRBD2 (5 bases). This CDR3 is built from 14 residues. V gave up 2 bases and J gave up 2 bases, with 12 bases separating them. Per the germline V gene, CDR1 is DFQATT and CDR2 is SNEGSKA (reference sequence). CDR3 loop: CSARSPLAQETQYF. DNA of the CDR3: TGCAGTGCTAGATCCCCGCTAGCTCAAGAGACCCAGTACTTC.

The CDR3 DNA sequence: TGTGCCAGCAGGCGGGAAATGAACACTGAAGCTTTCTTT. Protein sequence: CASRREMNTEAFF. V usage is TRBV12-3 or TRBV12-4 and J usage is TRBJ1-1; D gene unclear. The CDR3 sequence is 13 residues long. Trimming took 6 bases from V and 0 from J, leaving 8 bases between them.

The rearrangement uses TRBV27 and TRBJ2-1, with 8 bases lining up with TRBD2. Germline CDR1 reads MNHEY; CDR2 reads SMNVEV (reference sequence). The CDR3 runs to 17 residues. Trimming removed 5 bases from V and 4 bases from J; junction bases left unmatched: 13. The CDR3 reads CASSPRLGGGKYNEQFF. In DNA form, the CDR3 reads TGTGCCAGCAGTCCCAGACTCGGCGGGGGGAAGTACAATGAGCAGTTCTTC.

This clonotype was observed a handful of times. The CDR3 nucleotides are TGCGCCAGCAGCCTAGGACAGGGTGGTATCATGAACACTGAAGCTTTCTTT. Translating it yields CASSLGQGGIMNTEAFF. The chain couples TRBV4-1 to TRBJ1-1, with TRBD1 matching 8 bases. The CDR3 totals 17 residues. V lost 4 bases to trimming and J lost 0 bases; unmatched junction nucleotides: 10. CDR1 and CDR2 (germline): MGHRA, YSYEKL.

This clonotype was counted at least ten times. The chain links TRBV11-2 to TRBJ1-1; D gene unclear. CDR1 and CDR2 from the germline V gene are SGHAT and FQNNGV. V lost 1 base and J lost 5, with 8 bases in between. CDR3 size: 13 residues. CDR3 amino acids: CASSLGNPTEAFF. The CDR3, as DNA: TGTGCCAGCAGCTTAGGGAATCCGACTGAAGCTTTCTTT.

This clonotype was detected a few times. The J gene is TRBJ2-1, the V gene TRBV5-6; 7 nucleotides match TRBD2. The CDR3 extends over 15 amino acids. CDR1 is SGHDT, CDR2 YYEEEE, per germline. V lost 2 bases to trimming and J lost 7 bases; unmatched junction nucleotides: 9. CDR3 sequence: CASSLWGGGGNEQFF. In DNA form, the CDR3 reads TGTGCCAGCAGCTTATGGGGCGGGGGAGGGAATGAGCAGTTCTTC.

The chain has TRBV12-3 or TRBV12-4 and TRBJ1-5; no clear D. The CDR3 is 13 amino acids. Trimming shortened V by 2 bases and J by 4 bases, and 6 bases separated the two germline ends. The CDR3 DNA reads TGTGCCAGCAGTTTATACCTTAATCAGCCCCAGCATTTT. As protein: CASSLYLNQPQHF.

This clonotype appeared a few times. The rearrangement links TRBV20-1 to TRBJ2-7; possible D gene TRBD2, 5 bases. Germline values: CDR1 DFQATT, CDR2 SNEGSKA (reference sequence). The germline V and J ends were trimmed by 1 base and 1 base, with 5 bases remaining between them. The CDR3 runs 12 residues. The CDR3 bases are TGCAGTGCTAGAGGCGGGTCCTACGAGCAGTACGTC. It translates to CSARGGSYEQYV.

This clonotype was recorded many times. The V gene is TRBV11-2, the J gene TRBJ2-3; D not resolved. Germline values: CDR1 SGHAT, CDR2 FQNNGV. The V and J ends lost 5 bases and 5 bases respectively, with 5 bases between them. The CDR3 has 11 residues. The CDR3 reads CASSIRDTQYF. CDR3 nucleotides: TGTGCCAGCAGCATAAGAGATACGCAGTATTTT.

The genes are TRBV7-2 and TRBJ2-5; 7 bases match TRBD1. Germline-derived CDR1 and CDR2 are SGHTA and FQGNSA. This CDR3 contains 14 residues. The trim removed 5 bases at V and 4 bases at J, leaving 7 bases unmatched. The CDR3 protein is CASSLQGTRETQYF. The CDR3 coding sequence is TGTGCCAGCAGCCTACAGGGGACAAGAGAGACCCAGTACTTC.

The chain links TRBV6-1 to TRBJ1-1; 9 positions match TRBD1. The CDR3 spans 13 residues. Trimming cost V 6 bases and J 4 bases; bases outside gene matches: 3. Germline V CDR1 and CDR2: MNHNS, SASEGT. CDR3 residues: CASRDRGGTEAFF. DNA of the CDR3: TGTGCCAGCAGGGACAGGGGCGGCACTGAAGCTTTCTTT.

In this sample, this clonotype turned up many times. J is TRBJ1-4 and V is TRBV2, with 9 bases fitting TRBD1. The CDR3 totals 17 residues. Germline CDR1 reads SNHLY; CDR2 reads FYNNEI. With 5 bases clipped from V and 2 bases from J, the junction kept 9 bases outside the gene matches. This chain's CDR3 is CASSFPDRGNTNEKLFF. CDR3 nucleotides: TGTGCCAGCAGTTTTCCCGACAGGGGGAACACTAATGAAAAACTGTTTTTT. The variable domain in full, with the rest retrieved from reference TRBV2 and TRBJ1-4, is EPEVTQTPSHQVTQMGQEVILRCVPISNHLYFYWYRQILGQKVEFLVSFYNNEISEKSEIFDDQFSVERPDGSNFTLKIRSTKLEDSAMYFCASSFPDRGNTNEKLFFGSGTQLSVL.

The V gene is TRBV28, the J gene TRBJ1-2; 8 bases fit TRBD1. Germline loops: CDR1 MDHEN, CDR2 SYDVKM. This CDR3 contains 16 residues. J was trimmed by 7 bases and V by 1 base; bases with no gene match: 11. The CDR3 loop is CASSLLARGREGGYTF. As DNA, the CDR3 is TGTGCCAGCAGTTTATTGGCCAGGGGGCGCGAGGGTGGCTACACCTTC.

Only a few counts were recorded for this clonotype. This CDR3 reads CASSLVTEGSGNTIYF. The DNA of the CDR3 is TGTGCCAGCAGCTTGGTAACGGAGGGCTCTGGAAACACCATATATTTT. The chain recombines TRBV5-5 with TRBJ1-3; the D is unclear. Trimming took 0 bases from V and 0 from J, leaving 10 bases between them. Germline CDR1 SGHKS, CDR2 YYEKEE (reference sequence). There are 16 residues in the CDR3.

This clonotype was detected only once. CDR3 sequence: CASSESPRSEAFF. The DNA of the CDR3 is TGTGCCAGCAGTGAATCCCCCAGATCCGAAGCTTTCTTT. This rearrangement joins TRBV25-1 to TRBJ1-1; D call uncertain. Trimming removed 1 base from V and 8 bases from J, with 11 bases in between. The CDR3 loop spans 13 amino acids. Germline V lookup: CDR1 MGHDK, CDR2 SYGVNS.

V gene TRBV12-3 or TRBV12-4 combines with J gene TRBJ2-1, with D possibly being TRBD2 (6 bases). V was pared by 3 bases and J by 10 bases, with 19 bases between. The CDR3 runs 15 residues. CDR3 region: CASSFRWGDFREQFF. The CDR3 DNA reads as TGTGCCAGCAGTTTTAGGTGGGGGGACTTCCGCGAGCAGTTCTTC.

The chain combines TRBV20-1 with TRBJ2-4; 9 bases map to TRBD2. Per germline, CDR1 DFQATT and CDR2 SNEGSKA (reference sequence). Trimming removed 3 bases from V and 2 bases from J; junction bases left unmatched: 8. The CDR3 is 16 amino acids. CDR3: CSASPPSGGPKNIQYF. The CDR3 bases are TGCAGTGCTAGTCCTCCCAGCGGGGGGCCCAAAAACATTCAGTACTTC.

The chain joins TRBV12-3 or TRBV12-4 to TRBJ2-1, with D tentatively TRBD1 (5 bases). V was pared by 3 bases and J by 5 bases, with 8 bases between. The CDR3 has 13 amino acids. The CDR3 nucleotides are TGTGCCAGCAGTTTTGGCAGGGACAATGAGCAGTTCTTC. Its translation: CASSFGRDNEQFF.

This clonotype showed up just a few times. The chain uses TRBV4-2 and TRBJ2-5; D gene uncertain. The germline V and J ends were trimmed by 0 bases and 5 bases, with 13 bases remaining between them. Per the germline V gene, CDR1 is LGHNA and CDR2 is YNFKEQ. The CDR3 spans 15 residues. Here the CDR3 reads CASSQEAGLGETQYF. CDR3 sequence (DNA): TGTGCCAGCAGCCAAGAAGCTGGCCTTGGGGAGACCCAGTACTTC.

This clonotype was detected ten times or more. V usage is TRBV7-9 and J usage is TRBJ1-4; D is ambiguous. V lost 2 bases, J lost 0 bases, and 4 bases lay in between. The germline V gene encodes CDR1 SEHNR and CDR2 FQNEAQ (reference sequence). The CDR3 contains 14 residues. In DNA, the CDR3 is TGTGCCAGCAGCTTACCCGCAACTAATGAAAAACTGTTTTTT. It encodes CASSLPATNEKLFF.

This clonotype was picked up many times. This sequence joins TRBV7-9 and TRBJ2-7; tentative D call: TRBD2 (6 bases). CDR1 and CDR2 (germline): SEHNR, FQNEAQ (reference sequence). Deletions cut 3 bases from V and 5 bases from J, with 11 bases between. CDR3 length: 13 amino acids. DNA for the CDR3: TGTGCCAGCAGCTTGCGGGAAAGGGACGAGCAGTACTTC. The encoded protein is CASSLRERDEQYF.

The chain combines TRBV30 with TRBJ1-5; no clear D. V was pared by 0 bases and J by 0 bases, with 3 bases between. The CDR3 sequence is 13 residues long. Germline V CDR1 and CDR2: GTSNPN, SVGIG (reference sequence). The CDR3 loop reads CAWSVASNQPQHF. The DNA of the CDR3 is TGTGCCTGGAGTGTTGCTAGCAATCAGCCCCAGCATTTT.

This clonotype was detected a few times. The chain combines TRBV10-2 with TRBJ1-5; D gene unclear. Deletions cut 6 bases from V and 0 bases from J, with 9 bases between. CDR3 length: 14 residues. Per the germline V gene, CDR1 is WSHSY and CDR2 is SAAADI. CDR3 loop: CASSRDYSNQPQHF. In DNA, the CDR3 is TGCGCCAGCAGCAGAGACTATAGCAATCAGCCCCAGCATTTT.